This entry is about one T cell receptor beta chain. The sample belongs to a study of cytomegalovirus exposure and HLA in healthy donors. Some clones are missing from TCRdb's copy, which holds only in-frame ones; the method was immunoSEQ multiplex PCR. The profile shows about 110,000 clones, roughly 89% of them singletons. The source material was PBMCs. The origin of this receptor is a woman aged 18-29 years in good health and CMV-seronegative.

As DNA, the CDR3 is TGCGCCAGCAGCTTGGTGCGGGACTCCCGAGGCTTAGTTGACGCCTATGGCTACACCTTC. Encoded protein: CASSLVRDSRGLVDAYGYTF. The rearrangement uses TRBV5-1 and TRBJ1-2, with D possibly matching TRBD1 (5 bases). There are 20 residues in the CDR3. Trimming took 0 bases from V and 4 from J, leaving 28 bases between them. Per the germline V gene, CDR1 is SGHRS and CDR2 is YFSETQ.